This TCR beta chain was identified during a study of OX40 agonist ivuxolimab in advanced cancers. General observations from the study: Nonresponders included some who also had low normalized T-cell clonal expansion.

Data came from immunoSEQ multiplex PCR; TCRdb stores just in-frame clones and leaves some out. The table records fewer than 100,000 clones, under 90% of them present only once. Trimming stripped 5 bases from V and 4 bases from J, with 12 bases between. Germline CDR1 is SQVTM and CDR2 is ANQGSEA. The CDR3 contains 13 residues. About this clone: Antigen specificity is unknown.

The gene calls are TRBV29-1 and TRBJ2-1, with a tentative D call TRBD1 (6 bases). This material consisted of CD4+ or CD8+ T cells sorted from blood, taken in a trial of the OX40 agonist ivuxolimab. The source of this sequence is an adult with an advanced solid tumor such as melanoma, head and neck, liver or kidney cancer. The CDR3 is CSVQGLGYNEQFF. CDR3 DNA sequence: TGCAGCGTTCAGGGGTTGGGATACAATGAGCAGTTCTTC.